This entry features one T cell receptor (beta chain) sequence. Its antigen is not identified. This entry is derived from a study of OX40 agonist ivuxolimab in advanced cancers. Findings and limits, study-wide: In the 0.1 to 3.0 mg/kg range, CD4+ and CD8+ blood T cells had expanded clonally by week 6.

This CDR3 comprises 15 residues. J gave up 5 bases and V 6 bases, and 6 bases lay outside the gene matches. The germline CDR1 and CDR2 sequences are SNHLY and FYNNEI. Some clones are missing from TCRdb's copy, which holds only in-frame ones; the method was immunoSEQ multiplex PCR. Of fewer than 65,000 clones listed, around nine tenths were seen once; the top ten hold roughly 0.99%. The chain combines TRBV2 with TRBJ2-7, with 14 bases lining up with TRBD2. This specimen was CD4+ or CD8+ T cells sorted from blood, taken in a trial of the OX40 agonist ivuxolimab. The source is an adult with an advanced solid tumor such as melanoma, head and neck, liver or kidney cancer. The CDR3 DNA follows: TGTGCCAGCAGGTCCGGGACTAGCGGGAGCGACGAGCAGTACTTC. Its translation: CASRSGTSGSDEQYF.